The next 29 T cell receptor beta chains were all read from a single sample in a study of CD8+CD57+ T cells in acquired aplastic anemia. CDR3 and TCR beta VDJ profiling relied on a genomic DNA template. Via MiXCR, TCRdb re-called the reads, giving one row per CDR3 protein. The sample records around 17,000 distinct CDR3 sequences, 30% to 45% being singletons. No antigen has been identified for these receptors. An expansion of CD8+CD57+ cells by flow cytometry had been shown in patients chosen for sequencing. Study-wide results and caveats: Lower diversity was found in CD8+CD57+ cells than in total CD4+ and CD8+ pools in patients.

The sequenced sample was CD8+CD57+ T cells sorted from PBMCs. This sample's subset: bead-enriched CD8+CD57+ effector memory T cells from SAA patients. The receptors stem from a human donor with aplastic anemia.

The DNA for the CDR3 is TGTGCCAGCAGCTTGTCTCGGGGGGCGCATCCCCAGCATTTT. Encoded protein: CASSLSRGAHPQHF. This sequence joins TRBV5-6 and TRBJ1-5; perhaps TRBD1 as D (6 bases). V shed 1 base and J shed 10 bases, with 15 bases lying between them. Germline CDR1 is SGHDT and CDR2 is YYEEEE. CDR3 length equals 14 residues. Complete variable domain (other parts from reference TRBV5-6 and TRBJ1-5): DAGVTQSPTHLIKTRGQQVTLRCSPKSGHDTVSWYQQALGQGPQFIFQYYEEEERQRGNFPDRFSGHQFPNYSSELNVNALLLGDSALYLCASSLSRGAHPQHFGDGTRLSIL.

Comment on this clonotype: Just one base apart from a much larger clone, this may be a read error. The genes are TRBV15 and TRBJ2-6; D is ambiguous. The V and J ends lost 10 bases and 0 bases respectively, with 16 bases between them. This CDR3 is 16 amino acids long. CDR1 is LNHNV, CDR2 YYDKDF, per germline (reference sequence). The CDR3 nucleotides are TGTGCCATCACTGGCGAGGATCTCTCTGGGGCCAACGTCCTGACTTTC. Its translation: CAITGEDLSGANVLTF.

The chain recombines TRBV11-1 with TRBJ2-3, with D perhaps assigned TRBD1 or TRBD2 (5 bases each). V gave up 3 bases and J gave up 1 base, with 11 bases separating them. The V gene's germline CDR1 is SGHAT and CDR2 FQDESV (reference sequence). The CDR3 consists of 15 residues. Here the CDR3 DNA reads TGTGCCAGCAGCTTGAGGGGAGCGGGCACAGATACGCAGTATTTT. It codes for CASSLRGAGTDTQYF. Variable domain in full (rest from reference TRBV11-1 and TRBJ2-3): EAEVAQSPRYKITEKSQAVAFWCDPISGHATLYWYRQILGQGPELLVQFQDESVVDDSQLPKDRFSAERLKGVDSTLKIQPAELGDSAMYLCASSLRGAGTDTQYFGPGTRLTVL.

This clonotype was seen at least ten times. Written as DNA, the CDR3 is TGTGCCAGCAGTTACGGGGAGAACGAGCAGTACTTC. Its translation is CASSYGENEQYF. This chain links TRBV6-5 with TRBJ2-7, with D possibly TRBD2 on 5 matching bases. This CDR3 contains 12 residues. V shed 2 bases and J shed 5 bases, with 7 bases lying between them. From germline, CDR1 is MNHEY and CDR2 SVGAGI.

The rearrangement links TRBV5-1 to TRBJ1-3; no definite D call. Germline CDR1 and CDR2: SGHRS and YFSETQ. This CDR3 has 17 residues. Trimming pared 5 bases from V and 2 bases from J, leaving 20 bases between. The CDR3 sequence is CASSLTARTPTGNTIYF. The CDR3 bases are TGCGCCAGCAGTCTGACCGCCAGGACCCCAACTGGAAACACCATATATTTT.

This clonotype was detected only a few times. The chain couples TRBV15 to TRBJ1-1; 9 bases fit TRBD1. Germline V gene data show CDR1 as LNHNV and CDR2 as YYDKDF (reference sequence). Losses at the gene ends were 3 bases for V and 6 bases for J; bases not matched to a gene: 11. This CDR3 is 16 amino acids long. As DNA, the CDR3 is TGTGCCACCAGCAGCCCCCGGGACAGGGCTCCCGCTGAAGCTTTCTTT. As protein: CATSSPRDRAPAEAFF.

In this sample, this clonotype turned up many times. The rearrangement joins TRBV12-3 or TRBV12-4 to TRBJ1-2; D unclear. The CDR3 loop spans 14 amino acids. Trimming left V 5 bases short and J 5 bases short, with 15 bases between. The CDR3 DNA is TGTGCCAGCAGTCCTCAGGAATACGCGTATGGCTACACCTTC. It codes for CASSPQEYAYGYTF.

Regarding this clonotype: Sequence at one end of the junction differs from germline and may be a read error. The rearrangement links TRBV2 to TRBJ2-3, with D unclear. Germline V gene lookup returns CDR1 SNHLY and CDR2 FYNNEI. This CDR3 is built from 13 residues. This CDR3 reads CASKVLWADTLYF. The CDR3 nucleotides are TGTGCTAGCAAGGTCCTGTGGGCAGATACGCTGTATTTT.

This clonotype was counted between two and nine times. The chain combines TRBV29-1 with TRBJ2-5; 13 bases line up with TRBD2. CDR3 length equals 16 residues. Germline assignment: CDR1 SQVTM and CDR2 ANQGSEA. The trim removed 5 bases at V and 5 bases at J, leaving 11 bases unmatched. CDR3 DNA sequence: TGCAGCGTTTACTCCGGACTAGCGGGAGTCGGGGAGACCCAGTACTTC. Its protein is CSVYSGLAGVGETQYF.

The table lists this clonotype with many counts. The chain employs TRBV5-6 and TRBJ2-1; D is uncertain. The CDR3 loop spans 10 amino acids. The V end lost 3 bases, the J end lost 9 bases, and 4 bases lay between the germline ends. Germline V gene lookup returns CDR1 SGHDT and CDR2 YYEEEE. CDR3 bases: TGTGCCAGCAGCTCGTTTGAGCAGTTCTTC. Its translation: CASSSFEQFF.

The V gene is TRBV19, the J gene TRBJ1-3; D is possibly TRBD1 (5 bases). V lost 3 bases, J lost 2 bases, and 8 bases lay in between. The CDR3 totals 14 residues. Per the germline V gene, CDR1 is LNHDA and CDR2 is SQIVND (reference sequence). The CDR3 DNA sequence: TGTGCCAGTAGTATGAGGGGAGCTGGAAACACCATATATTTT. Its translation: CASSMRGAGNTIYF.

Concerning this clonotype: A much larger clonotype is one base distant, so this may be a read error. The chain carries TRBV5-1 and TRBJ1-1; the match to TRBD1 covers 10 bases. This CDR3 contains 14 residues. Germline CDR1 is SGHRS and CDR2 is YFSETQ. The CDR3 region has the DNA TGCGCCAGCAGCGAGGGACAGGGGTCGACTGAAGCTCTCTTT. Translated, it gives CASSEGQGSTEALF.

The V and J genes are TRBV7-2 and TRBJ2-3; the D gene is possibly TRBD2 (6 bases). This CDR3 has 14 amino acids. Germline V gene data show CDR1 as SGHTA and CDR2 as FQGNSA. V was clipped by 6 bases and J by 1 base, with 11 bases between them. The CDR3 region has the DNA TGTGCCAGCAGAAACGTAGCGGGCACAGATACGCAGTATTTT. This codes for CASRNVAGTDTQYF.

This rearrangement joins TRBV2 to TRBJ2-7, with D tentatively TRBD1 or TRBD2 (5 bases each). The CDR3 has 14 amino acids. Trimming left V 8 bases short and J 0 bases short, with 14 bases between. Looked up from germline, CDR1 is SNHLY and CDR2 is FYNNEI. CDR3 sequence reads: CASELRGSSYEQYF. DNA for the CDR3: TGTGCCAGCGAACTTCGGGGCAGCTCCTACGAGCAGTACTTC.

This clonotype was seen a handful of times. The chain has TRBV6-1 and TRBJ2-1; maybe TRBD2 (5 bases). The CDR3 extends over 11 amino acids. V lost 8 bases to trimming and J lost 9 bases, with 11 bases between them. Germline V gene lookup returns CDR1 MNHNS and CDR2 SASEGT. Here the CDR3 DNA reads TGTGCCAGCCTCGAGGGAATTGAGCAGTTCTTC. This encodes CASLEGIEQFF.

This chain uses TRBV6-5 with TRBJ2-5; 9 nucleotides line up with TRBD2. The germline V gene has CDR1 MNHEY and CDR2 SVGAGI. This CDR3 contains 15 residues. The trim removed 4 bases at V and 4 bases at J, leaving 7 bases unmatched. The CDR3 reads CASSSSAGGRETQYF. The CDR3 nucleotides are TGTGCCAGCAGTTCATCAGCGGGAGGTCGAGAGACCCAGTACTTC.

This clonotype was picked up a small number of times. The V gene is TRBV10-1, the J gene TRBJ1-5; TRBD1 matches at 7 bases. The V gene end was trimmed by 6 bases and the J gene end by 4 bases; junction bases not matched to a gene: 9. The length of the CDR3 is 15 residues. Germline lookup yields CDR1 WNHNN and CDR2 SYGVQD (reference sequence). The CDR3 coding sequence is TGCGCCAGCAGCGCAGAGACAGGGTGGAATCAGCCCCAGCATTTT. As protein: CASSAETGWNQPQHF.

This clonotype was seen ten or more times. The J gene is TRBJ2-7, the V gene TRBV6-1; the D is unclear. In germline, CDR1 is MNHNS, CDR2 SASEGT. Trimming left V 4 bases short and J 0 bases short, with 10 bases between. This CDR3 has 14 amino acids. The CDR3 sequence is CASSALGASYEQYF. CDR3 nucleotide sequence: TGTGCCAGCAGTGCCCTAGGTGCCTCCTACGAGCAGTACTTC.

The gene calls are TRBV20-1 and TRBJ2-7, with 9 bases identical to TRBD2. Losses at the gene ends were 6 bases for V and 4 bases for J; bases not matched to a gene: 10. CDR1 DFQATT and CDR2 SNEGSKA come from the germline V gene (reference sequence). The CDR3 has 14 residues. Written as DNA, the CDR3 is TGCAGTGCCCTTTATATAGCGGGAGAATACGAGCAGTACTTC. It encodes CSALYIAGEYEQYF.

This clonotype is medium-sized. The chain is built from TRBV4-1 and TRBJ2-3; D remains ambiguous. The V gene's germline CDR1 is MGHRA and CDR2 YSYEKL. With 1 base removed from V and 6 bases from J, the gap between germline ends came to 8 bases. The CDR3 length is 13 residues. The CDR3 is CASSQALRDTQYF. Written as DNA, the CDR3 is TGCGCCAGCAGCCAAGCCTTGAGGGATACGCAGTATTTT.

This rearrangement joins TRBV15 to TRBJ1-2; 9 bases are a match to TRBD1. This CDR3 has 15 amino acids. V trimming: 2 bases; J trimming: 9 bases; junction bases outside the gene matches: 10. Germline CDR1 and CDR2: LNHNV and YYDKDF (reference sequence). CDR3 nucleotides: TGTGCCACCAGCAGACCATTTCCGGGACAGGGTAGCTACACCTTC. Translated: CATSRPFPGQGSYTF. Combining the CDR3 with reference TRBV15 and TRBJ1-2 gives the whole variable domain DAMVIQNPRYQVTQFGKPVTLSCSQTLNHNVMYWYQQKSSQAPKLLFHYYDKDFNNEADTPDNFQSRRPNTSFCFLDIRSPGLGDTAMYLCATSRPFPGQGSYTFGSGTRLTVV.

This clonotype was found many times. This sequence joins TRBV9 and TRBJ1-3; D call uncertain. This CDR3 is built from 16 residues. Trimming removed 0 bases from V and 3 bases from J, with 13 bases in between. CDR1 is SGDLS, CDR2 YYNGEE, per germline. The DNA for the CDR3 is TGTGCCAGCAGCGTAGCGGACGCCGTGGGTGGAAACACCATATATTTT. Its translation is CASSVADAVGGNTIYF.

There are a few counts of this clonotype. J is TRBJ2-7 and V is TRBV20-1, with TRBD1 as a possible D gene (6 bases). V lost 3 bases and J 2 bases, leaving 11 bases between the germline ends. This CDR3 comprises 13 residues. Germline CDR1 reads DFQATT; CDR2 reads SNEGSKA (reference sequence). The CDR3 bases are TGCAGTGCTAGGTTCACAGGGACCTACGAGCAGTACTTC. It specifies CSARFTGTYEQYF.

This sequence joins TRBV19 and TRBJ2-3; weak D call: TRBD2 (5 bases). The CDR3 spans 13 residues. CDR1 LNHDA and CDR2 SQIVND come from the germline V gene (reference sequence). V gave up 5 bases and J gave up 2 bases, with 8 bases separating them. The CDR3 coding sequence is TGTGCCAGTAGTCGGGGTCTCACAGATACGCAGTATTTT. Amino acids: CASSRGLTDTQYF.

This clonotype has a single count. The genes are TRBV20-1 and TRBJ2-3; 7 positions agree with TRBD2. The CDR3 has 14 amino acids. Germline V CDR1 and CDR2: DFQATT, SNEGSKA (reference sequence). Trimming at V came to 3 bases and at J to 0 bases, leaving 3 bases not matched to a gene. The CDR3 is CSARLAESTDTQYF. CDR3 sequence (DNA): TGCAGTGCTAGGCTAGCGGAAAGCACAGATACGCAGTATTTT.

The V call is TRBV15, the J call TRBJ2-7; 8 bases map to TRBD1. V lost 2 bases, J lost 5 bases, and 14 bases stayed unmatched. Germline-derived CDR1 and CDR2 are LNHNV and YYDKDF (reference sequence). The CDR3 is made up of 17 amino acids. For the CDR3, the DNA is TGTGCCACCAGCAGACCATTTCCGGGACAGGCTCCCCACGAGCAGTACGTC. Translation gives CATSRPFPGQAPHEQYV.

The V call is TRBV6-1, the J call TRBJ2-5; 9 bases agree with TRBD2. Matching the DNA end better, TRBJ2-7 makes the J call doubtful. Germline V gene lookup returns CDR1 MNHNS and CDR2 SASEGT. The CDR3 has 15 amino acids. The CDR3: CASSLYGSGSYEQYF. The CDR3 DNA sequence: TGTGCCAGCAGTCTCTACGGTAGCGGGAGCTACGAGCAGTACTTC.

The chain combines TRBV2 with TRBJ1-3; 9 nucleotides align to TRBD1. Germline V gene lookup returns CDR1 SNHLY and CDR2 FYNNEI. Losses at the gene ends were 5 bases for V and 4 bases for J; bases not matched to a gene: 6. CDR3 length: 15 residues. Here the CDR3 reads CASSYKGTGGNTIYF. CDR3 nucleotides: TGTGCCAGCAGTTACAAGGGGACAGGGGGAAACACCATATATTTT.

This clonotype was counted only a few times. The V call is TRBV2, the J call TRBJ2-7, with a tentative D call TRBD2 (5 bases). The CDR3 contains 14 residues. The ends were cut back, 5 bases at V and 4 bases at J, with 15 bases in the middle. CDR1 is SNHLY and CDR2 is FYNNEI in the germline V gene. The CDR3 sequence is CASSPSGSRYEQYF. The CDR3 coding sequence is TGTGCCAGCAGTCCCTCGGGGAGTCGATACGAGCAGTACTTC.